The next 7 T cell receptor beta chains were all read from a single sample in a study of blood T cell repertoires in COVID-19. The assay was immunoSEQ multiplex PCR, and TCRdb's table has in-frame clones only and misses some. The top ten clones hold 2.5% to 3.5% of a sample with a few hundred thousand clones, roughly 90% of them seen once. The specimen was peripheral blood. The receptors stem from a woman aged 25 to 45 with COVID-19, enrolled during active disease.

This sequence joins TRBV30 and TRBJ1-2; 11 bases are shared with TRBD1. The junction had 0 bases not matched to a gene; V was cut back by 5 bases and J by 1 base. Germline CDR1 GTSNPN, CDR2 SVGIG (reference sequence). This CDR3 contains 13 residues. CDR3 DNA: TGTGCCTGGGGGACAGGGGGTAACTATGGCTACACCTTC. The encoded protein is CAWGTGGNYGYTF.

V is TRBV20-1 and J is TRBJ1-4; weak D call: TRBD1 (6 bases). Deletions cut 3 bases from V and 7 bases from J, with 12 bases between. From germline, CDR1 is DFQATT and CDR2 SNEGSKA (reference sequence). The CDR3 runs to 13 residues. CDR3: CSASQTGGEKLFF. The CDR3 DNA reads as TGCAGTGCTAGTCAGACAGGTGGTGAAAAACTGTTTTTT.

This clone was seen more than once but under ten times. The chain recombines TRBV5-4 with TRBJ1-2; tentatively, D is TRBD1 (5 bases). The CDR3 covers 15 residues. V was shortened by 0 bases and J by 7 bases, with 16 bases between the two germline ends. From germline, CDR1 is SGHNT and CDR2 YYREEE (reference sequence). The CDR3 loop reads CASSLGDSPFSGYTF. CDR3 nucleotide sequence: TGTGCCAGCAGCTTGGGTGACAGCCCATTTAGTGGCTACACCTTC.

This clone has at least ten counts. The gene calls are TRBV6-2 or TRBV6-3 and TRBJ2-2; the match to TRBD2 covers 12 bases. V gave up 6 bases and J gave up 0 bases; unmatched junction bases: 8. The CDR3 runs 18 residues. Germline V gene sequence: CDR1 MNHEY, CDR2 SVGEGT. The CDR3: CASSRGLAGRTNTGELFF. The CDR3, as DNA: TGTGCCAGCAGCCGTGGACTAGCGGGACGAACGAACACCGGGGAGCTGTTTTTT.

The J gene is TRBJ2-1, the V gene TRBV11-2; no reliable D call. Looked up from germline, CDR1 is SGHAT and CDR2 is FQNNGV. Trimming removed 5 bases at V and 9 bases at J, with 17 bases between. The length of the CDR3 is 14 residues. Here the CDR3 reads CASSRGTVSLEQFF. The CDR3 nucleotides read TGTGCCAGCAGCCGAGGCACCGTTAGTCTTGAGCAGTTCTTC.

Worth noting for this clone: This sample also contains other DNA sequences that code for the same CDR3. The rearrangement uses TRBV5-4 and TRBJ2-3; 8 bases match TRBD2. V lost 2 bases, J lost 1 base, and 3 bases stayed unmatched. The CDR3 is 15 amino acids. Germline V lookup: CDR1 SGHNT, CDR2 YYREEE (reference sequence). The CDR3 reads CASSLGLAGTDTQYF. Written as DNA, the CDR3 is TGTGCCAGCAGCTTAGGACTAGCCGGCACAGATACGCAGTATTTT.

This chain links TRBV19 with TRBJ1-2; D is unresolved. Germline V gene sequence: CDR1 LNHDA, CDR2 SQIVND (reference sequence). With 2 bases removed from V and 4 bases from J, the gap between germline ends came to 14 bases. This CDR3 is 15 amino acids long. The CDR3 coding sequence is TGTGCCAGTAGTATATCTCCCAGGTTCATCTATGGCTACACCTTC. It specifies CASSISPRFIYGYTF.